Listed here are 15 T cell receptor beta chains from one sample, sequenced in a study of molecular identifiers for immune sequencing clone quantification. TCRdb used MiXCR to reprocess the PCR reads, holding one entry per CDR3 protein. The sample holds some 13,000 distinct CDR3 sequences; about 16% are singletons and the top ten take approximately 1.5%. What was sequenced was naive CD8+ T cells from blood, with Jurkat cell RNA spiked in. This sample's subset: FACS-sorted CD8+CD4-CCR7+CD45RA+ naive T cells. Receptors were obtained from a human donor in good health. Some libraries in this study had Jurkat cell RNA spiked in.

By share, this clonotype counts as medium-sized. The CDR3 here is CASRPTRGATNEKLFF. The CDR3 DNA follows: TGTGCCAGCAGACCTACAAGGGGTGCAACTAATGAAAAACTGTTTTTT. The chain joins TRBV6-1 to TRBJ1-4; D possibly corresponds to TRBD1 (5 bases). CDR3 length equals 16 residues. CDR1 and CDR2 from the germline V gene are MNHNS and SASEGT. With 6 bases removed from V and 0 bases from J, the gap between germline ends came to 14 bases.

This chain links TRBV29-1 with TRBJ2-7, with 7 bases that match TRBD2. Germline CDR1 and CDR2: SQVTM and ANQGSEA. The CDR3 has 13 residues. The V and J ends lost 4 bases and 0 bases, in that order; junction bases with no gene match: 3. The DNA of the CDR3 is TGCAGCGTTGGGGGCGGGAGCTCCTACGAGCAGTACTTC. This gives the protein CSVGGGSSYEQYF.

At least ten counts were recorded for this clonotype. This chain joins TRBV19 and TRBJ2-7; 11 bases are a match to TRBD2. CDR3 size: 16 residues. Germline lookup yields CDR1 LNHDA and CDR2 SQIVND (reference sequence). With V trimmed by 4 bases and J by 2 bases, 7 bases remained unmatched. CDR3 protein: CASSTWGLAEPYEQYF. The CDR3 DNA sequence: TGTGCCAGTAGTACCTGGGGACTAGCGGAACCCTACGAGCAGTACTTC.

With respect to this clonotype: This may be a read error, as it is one base from a much larger clone. V gene TRBV25-1 combines with J gene TRBJ1-2; D call uncertain. V lost 7 bases to trimming and J lost 6 bases, with 9 bases between them. Per germline, CDR1 MGHDK and CDR2 SYGVNS. CDR3 length: 11 residues. CDR3 sequence reads: CASTLGNGYTF. The CDR3 nucleotides are TGTGCCAGCACCCTAGGGAATGGCTACACCTTC.

The chain's CDR3 is CASTGSWGGVGELFF. Written as DNA, the CDR3 is TGTGCCAGCACCGGATCTTGGGGGGGGGTCGGGGAGCTGTTTTTT. J is TRBJ2-2 and V is TRBV5-6; 7 bases fit TRBD2. In germline, CDR1 is SGHDT, CDR2 YYEEEE. The J segment lost 7 bases and the V segment lost 6 bases, leaving 12 bases of the junction unmatched. This CDR3 has 15 residues.

This clonotype was observed at least ten times. The V call is TRBV12-3 or TRBV12-4, the J call TRBJ1-5; D unclear. This CDR3 contains 16 residues. V was pared by 5 bases and J by 3 bases, with 17 bases between. CDR3 loop: CASSPVPSKPNQPQHF. CDR3 sequence (DNA): TGTGCCAGCAGTCCCGTTCCCTCGAAGCCCAATCAGCCCCAGCATTTT.

Points on this clonotype: Given a much more abundant clone one base away, this may be a read error. The chain combines TRBV11-2 with TRBJ2-5, with 9 bases identical to TRBD1. Germline lookup yields CDR1 SGHAT and CDR2 FQNNGV. There are 14 residues in the CDR3. The CDR3 DNA sequence: TGTGCCAGCAGCAATACAGGGGGCGTTGAGACCCGGTACTTC. It encodes CASSNTGGVETRYF.

This clonotype was picked up many times. The chain combines TRBV2 with TRBJ2-4; TRBD1 is a possible D gene (6 bases). Germline lookup yields CDR1 SNHLY and CDR2 FYNNEI. Trimming stripped 2 bases from V and 4 bases from J, with 15 bases between. The CDR3 has 16 residues. CDR3 bases: TGTGCCAGCAGTGAAAGTTTTCAGGGGCTAAAAAACATTCAGTACTTC. Its protein is CASSESFQGLKNIQYF.

In this sample, this clonotype turned up many times. V and J are TRBV5-6 and TRBJ2-3; no clear D gene. This CDR3 contains 16 residues. CDR1 is SGHDT, CDR2 YYEEEE, per germline. The V end lost 1 base, the J end lost 6 bases, and 18 bases lay between the germline ends. The CDR3 sequence is CASSLSRVTLRDTQYF. The CDR3 DNA reads as TGTGCCAGCAGCTTGTCTAGGGTTACCCTCCGGGATACGCAGTATTTT.

This clonotype rates as medium-sized. The rearrangement joins TRBV27 to TRBJ2-3, with TRBD2 matching over 7 bases. V shed 2 bases, J shed 1 base, and the junction held 0 bases outside the gene matches. Looked up from germline, CDR1 is MNHEY and CDR2 is SMNVEV (reference sequence). This CDR3 is 14 amino acids long. Written as DNA, the CDR3 is TGTGCCAGCAGTTTAGCGGGAGGCACAGATACGCAGTATTTT. Its protein is CASSLAGGTDTQYF.

In the case of this clonotype: A much more abundant neighbour one base away suggests this may be a read error. The J gene is TRBJ1-5, the V gene TRBV7-8, with 7 nucleotides matching TRBD1. The J segment lost 5 bases and the V segment lost 4 bases, leaving 11 bases of the junction unmatched. This CDR3 is 16 amino acids long. Germline CDR1 is SGHVS and CDR2 is FQNEAQ. Here the CDR3 reads CASSSGGQGVYQPQHF. The CDR3 bases are TGTGCCAGCAGCTCTGGGGGCCAGGGGGTCTATCAGCCCCAGCATTTT.

A note on this clonotype: Possible read error: a much larger clone is one base away. The chain joins TRBV27 to TRBJ1-5; D call uncertain. The CDR3 has 14 residues. Germline loops: CDR1 MNHEY, CDR2 SMNVEV (reference sequence). V was trimmed by 0 bases and J by 5 bases, leaving 8 bases between them. The CDR3 coding sequence is TGTGCCAGCAGTTTATCCCGGGATCATCAGCCCCAGCATTTT. It is translated as CASSLSRDHQPQHF.

This chain links TRBV7-9 with TRBJ2-4; 7 bases fit TRBD2. CDR3 size: 15 residues. V shed 4 bases and J 8 bases; nucleotides not matched to a gene: 11. In germline, CDR1 is SEHNR, CDR2 FQNEAQ (reference sequence). CDR3 sequence: CASSSGRECRYIQYF. CDR3 in DNA: TGTGCCAGCAGCTCCGGGCGGGAGTGCCGGTACATTCAGTACTTC.

This clonotype was picked up a small number of times. The chain joins TRBV7-9 to TRBJ2-5; a possible D gene is TRBD2 (6 bases). Between the trimmed V and J ends, which lost 5 bases and 2 bases, there was a span of 9 bases. The length of the CDR3 is 13 residues. The V gene's germline CDR1 is SEHNR and CDR2 FQNEAQ (reference sequence). CDR3 amino acids: CASSPSGQETQYF. The CDR3 bases are TGTGCCAGCAGCCCAAGCGGGCAAGAGACCCAGTACTTC.

The V call is TRBV7-9, the J call TRBJ2-5; D is unclear. The germline gives CDR1 SEHNR, CDR2 FQNEAQ (reference sequence). The CDR3 has 12 residues. The germline V and J ends were trimmed by 7 bases and 4 bases, with 10 bases remaining between them. This CDR3 reads CASNNNRETQYF. The DNA of the CDR3 is TGTGCCAGCAACAATAACCGAGAGACCCAGTACTTC. The full variable domain, in which reference TRBV7-9 and TRBJ2-5 provide the parts outside the CDR3, is DTGVSQNPRHKITKRGQNVTFRCDPISEHNRLYWYRQTLGQGPEFLTYFQNEAQLEKSRLLSDRFSAERPKGSFSTLEIQRTEQGDSAMYLCASNNNRETQYFGPGTRLLVL.